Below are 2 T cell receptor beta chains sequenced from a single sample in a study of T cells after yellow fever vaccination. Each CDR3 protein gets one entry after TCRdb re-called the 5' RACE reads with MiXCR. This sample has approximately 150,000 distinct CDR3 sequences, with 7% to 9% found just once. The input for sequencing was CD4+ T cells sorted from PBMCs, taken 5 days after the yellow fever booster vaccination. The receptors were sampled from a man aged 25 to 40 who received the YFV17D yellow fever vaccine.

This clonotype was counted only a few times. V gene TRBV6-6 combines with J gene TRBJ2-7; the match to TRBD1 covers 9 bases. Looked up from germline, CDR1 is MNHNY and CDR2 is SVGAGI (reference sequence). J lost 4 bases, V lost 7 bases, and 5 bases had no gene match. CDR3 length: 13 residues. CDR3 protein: CASTSTGGYEQYF. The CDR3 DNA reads TGTGCCAGCACCTCGACAGGGGGGTACGAGCAGTACTTC.

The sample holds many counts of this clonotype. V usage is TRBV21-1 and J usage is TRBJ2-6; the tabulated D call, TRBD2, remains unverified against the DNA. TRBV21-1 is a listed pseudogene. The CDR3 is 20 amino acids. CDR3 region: CASSKVADWPDRAGANVLTF. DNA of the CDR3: TGTGCCAGCAGCAAAGTCGCGGACTGGCCAGATAGGGCTGGGGCCAACGTCCTGACTTTC.